A single sample gave rise to the 25 T cell receptor beta chains below, sequenced in a study of cytomegalovirus exposure and HLA in healthy donors. The PCR had 60 Vbeta and 13 Jbeta primers. Assay: immunoSEQ multiplex PCR; the TCRdb copy retains only in-frame clones and omits some. The profile shows roughly 150,000 clones, 80% of them singletons. The source material was PBMCs. Every receptor here comes from a middle-aged woman in good health and CMV-seronegative.

The gene calls are TRBV20-1 and TRBJ2-7; the D gene is possibly TRBD2 (5 bases). The germline V gene has CDR1 DFQATT and CDR2 SNEGSKA (reference sequence). Trimming took off 8 bases at V and 3 bases at J, with 8 bases between the two ends. CDR3 length: 10 amino acids. For the CDR3, the DNA is TGCAGTACCGGGGACTACGAGCAGTACTTC. It encodes CSTGDYEQYF.

The genes are TRBV7-2 and TRBJ1-3; TRBD1 agrees at 7 bases. Germline lookup yields CDR1 SGHTA and CDR2 FQGNSA. There are 14 residues in the CDR3. V lost 4 bases to trimming and J lost 7 bases; unmatched junction nucleotides: 7. CDR3 amino acids: CASSYDRVGNTIYF. In DNA form, the CDR3 reads TGTGCCAGCAGCTACGACAGGGTCGGCAACACCATATATTTT.

In this sample, this clone turned up a few times. The genes are TRBV5-8 and TRBJ1-2, with unresolved D. CDR3 length equals 12 residues. Trimming stripped 0 bases from V and 8 bases from J, with 8 bases between. CDR1 is SGHTS, CDR2 YDEGEE, per germline. CDR3 DNA sequence: TGTGCCAGCAGCTTGGATTGGAGCGGCTACACCTTC. Translating gives CASSLDWSGYTF.

The chain couples TRBV29-1 to TRBJ2-3; 10 nucleotides line up with TRBD2. With V trimmed by 4 bases and J by 2 bases, 3 bases remained unmatched. The CDR3 length is 14 residues. Germline CDR1 SQVTM, CDR2 ANQGSEA. The CDR3 sequence: CSVGGLAFTDTQYF. The CDR3 DNA follows: TGCAGCGTTGGGGGACTAGCGTTCACAGATACGCAGTATTTT.

The rearrangement uses TRBV5-1 and TRBJ2-1; D might be TRBD2 (6 bases). The V end lost 0 bases, the J end lost 4 bases, and 11 bases lay between the germline ends. The CDR3 loop spans 15 amino acids. From germline, CDR1 is SGHRS and CDR2 YFSETQ. CDR3 amino acids: CASSLDGGSYNEQFF. Written as DNA, the CDR3 is TGCGCCAGCAGCTTGGACGGGGGATCTTACAATGAGCAGTTCTTC.

V usage is TRBV19 and J usage is TRBJ2-3; possibly TRBD1 for D (5 bases). CDR3 length: 15 amino acids. From germline, CDR1 is LNHDA and CDR2 SQIVND (reference sequence). Trimming left V 3 bases short and J 7 bases short, with 17 bases between. This CDR3 reads CASSIDGARAYTQYF. CDR3 bases: TGTGCCAGTAGTATCGATGGGGCGAGAGCTTATACGCAGTATTTT.

This chain uses TRBV19 with TRBJ1-1; 7 positions match TRBD1. This CDR3 is built from 14 residues. V gave up 10 bases and J gave up 5 bases; unmatched junction bases: 13. Germline CDR1 and CDR2: LNHDA and SQIVND (reference sequence). Here the CDR3 DNA reads TGTGCCACTAAGGTTACAGGGGTGGGGACTGAAGCTTTCTTT. Its translation is CATKVTGVGTEAFF.

This chain joins TRBV28 and TRBJ1-2; no reliable D call. The CDR3 runs 14 residues. V was cut by 7 bases and J by 5 bases, with 17 bases left in between. Looked up from germline, CDR1 is MDHEN and CDR2 is SYDVKM. The CDR3 protein is CASISTGAPYGYTF. The CDR3 region has the DNA TGTGCCAGCATCTCCACTGGAGCCCCGTATGGCTACACCTTC.

The rearrangement links TRBV28 to TRBJ1-5; 8 bases line up with TRBD1. After removal of 5 bases from V and 0 bases from J, the junction contained 9 bases not matched to a gene. The CDR3 sequence is 17 residues long. Germline CDR1 MDHEN, CDR2 SYDVKM. CDR3 sequence: CASSAPTGGYSNQPQHF. The DNA of the CDR3 is TGTGCCAGCAGTGCCCCAACAGGGGGTTATAGCAATCAGCCCCAGCATTTT.

V usage is TRBV11-3 and J usage is TRBJ2-3, with D unresolved. The length of the CDR3 is 12 residues. Deletions cut 1 base from V and 4 bases from J, with 3 bases between. Germline lookup yields CDR1 SGHNT and CDR2 YENEEA. CDR3: CASSLASDTQYF. CDR3 coding DNA: TGTGCCAGCAGCTTAGCGTCAGATACGCAGTATTTT.

The chain has TRBV18 and TRBJ1-5; D not resolved. Germline CDR1 and CDR2: KGHSH and LQKENI. The CDR3 extends over 13 amino acids. V lost 3 bases, J lost 3 bases, and 6 bases lay in between. CDR3 sequence: CASSPRANQPQHF. In nucleotides, the CDR3 is TGTGCCAGCTCACCGAGAGCCAATCAGCCCCAGCATTTT.

The J gene is TRBJ2-2, the V gene TRBV7-3; 10 bases agree with TRBD2. The CDR3 has 16 amino acids. In germline, CDR1 is SGHTA, CDR2 FQGTGA. With V trimmed by 5 bases and J by 3 bases, 6 bases remained unmatched. CDR3: CASSPSGGGYTGELFF. The CDR3 DNA reads as TGTGCCAGCAGCCCAAGCGGGGGGGGCTACACCGGGGAGCTGTTTTTT.

This chain connects TRBV6-5 to TRBJ2-2; TRBD1 matches at 10 bases. The CDR3 runs 13 residues. Germline assignment: CDR1 MNHEY and CDR2 SVGAGI. Trimming at V came to 11 bases and at J to 6 bases, leaving 6 bases not matched to a gene. This CDR3 reads CAGPTGGSGELFF. The CDR3 DNA reads TGTGCCGGGCCGACAGGGGGCTCCGGGGAGCTGTTTTTT.

The V gene is TRBV7-3, the J gene TRBJ2-3, with D unclear. V gave up 2 bases and J gave up 2 bases, with 5 bases separating them. Germline V gene sequence: CDR1 SGHTA, CDR2 FQGTGA. The CDR3 consists of 13 residues. Here the CDR3 reads CASSLAYTDTQYF. The DNA for the CDR3 is TGTGCCAGCAGCTTAGCGTACACAGATACGCAGTATTTT.

The rearrangement joins TRBV7-2 to TRBJ1-5, with 7 bases identical to TRBD1. V was pared by 0 bases and J by 4 bases, with 3 bases of the junction left unmatched. Germline CDR1 and CDR2: SGHTA and FQGNSA. The CDR3 totals 15 residues. CDR3 sequence reads: CASSLAGQTNQPQHF. The CDR3 bases are TGTGCCAGCAGCTTAGCGGGACAGACAAATCAGCCCCAGCATTTT.

The rearrangement links TRBV21-1 to TRBJ2-7; whether TRBD1, the table's D call, matches the DNA was not checked. TRBV21-1 is a known pseudogene. This CDR3 spans 14 amino acids. The CDR3 bases are TGTGCCAGCACCTACAGGGGGGGGTCCTACGAGCAGTACTTC. Its protein is CASTYRGGSYEQYF.

Details on this clone: Germline is not matched at one junction end, which may reflect a read error. This chain joins TRBV7-3 and TRBJ2-3, with 9 bases aligning to TRBD1. This CDR3 has 15 amino acids. Per germline, CDR1 SGHTA and CDR2 FQGTGA. The CDR3 DNA is TGTGCCAGCAGCAAGACAGGGGGTTCCACACATACGCAGTATTTT. Residues: CASSKTGGSTHTQYF.

V and J are TRBV9 and TRBJ1-6; 8 bases line up with TRBD1. The CDR3 spans 15 residues. The V gene's germline CDR1 is SGDLS and CDR2 YYNGEE. Trimming removed 4 bases from V and 10 bases from J; junction bases left unmatched: 10. CDR3 nucleotides: TGTGCCAGCAGCCTTAATCCAGGGGGCGAGTCACCCCTCCACTTT. Translating it yields CASSLNPGGESPLHF.

The chain uses TRBV5-1 and TRBJ2-5; D not certain. Germline CDR1 reads SGHRS; CDR2 reads YFSETQ. CDR3 length equals 12 residues. The ends were cut back, 2 bases at V and 5 bases at J, with 7 bases in the middle. In DNA form, the CDR3 reads TGCGCCAGCAGCTTTCTCGGGGAGACCCAGTACTTC. This sequence encodes CASSFLGETQYF.

V and J are TRBV29-1 and TRBJ1-3; D is possibly TRBD1 (6 bases). The germline gives CDR1 SQVTM, CDR2 ANQGSEA. Trimming took off 6 bases at V and 0 bases at J, with 12 bases between the two ends. There are 14 residues in the CDR3. The CDR3 loop is CSVLDSLSGNTIYF. The CDR3 DNA reads TGCAGCGTCTTGGACAGCCTCTCTGGAAACACCATATATTTT. Looking up the rest from reference TRBV29-1 and TRBJ1-3 gives the full variable domain: SAVISQKPSRDICQRGTSLTIQCQVDSQVTMMFWYRQQPGQSLTLIATANQGSEATYESGFVIDKFPISRPNLTFSTLTVSNMSPEDSSIYLCSVLDSLSGNTIYFGEGSWLTVV.

The V call is TRBV28, the J call TRBJ1-1, with D possibly TRBD1 on 6 matching bases. Trimming took off 6 bases at V and 3 bases at J, with 20 bases between the two ends. CDR1 is MDHEN and CDR2 is SYDVKM in the germline V gene. The CDR3 sequence is 16 residues long. The CDR3 sequence: CASSAPGGAPYTEAFF. The CDR3 bases are TGTGCCAGCAGCGCCCCGGGGGGCGCCCCGTACACTGAAGCTTTCTTT.

The CDR3 DNA is TGTGCCAGCTATAGCCCCAGCACCGGGGAGCTGTTTTTT. Protein product: CASYSPSTGELFF. The chain combines TRBV6-5 with TRBJ2-2; no definite D call. The CDR3 runs 13 residues. Trimming took off 8 bases at V and 4 bases at J, with 11 bases between the two ends. CDR1 MNHEY and CDR2 SVGAGI come from the germline V gene.

This rearrangement joins TRBV7-9 to TRBJ1-5, with D unclear. The CDR3 has 12 amino acids. V was pared by 1 base and J by 7 bases, with 5 bases between. Looked up from germline, CDR1 is SEHNR and CDR2 is FQNEAQ (reference sequence). The DNA for the CDR3 is TGTGCCAGCAGCTTAGAGAGCCAGCCCCAGCATTTT. Residues: CASSLESQPQHF.

This clone was seen a single time. This chain uses TRBV9 with TRBJ1-2; 8 positions match TRBD1. The J segment lost 7 bases and the V segment lost 4 bases, leaving 6 bases of the junction unmatched. Germline assignment: CDR1 SGDLS and CDR2 YYNGEE. CDR3 size: 13 residues. The CDR3 region has the DNA TGTGCCAGCAGCCCAACAGGGGGAGCTGGCTACACCTTC. Residues: CASSPTGGAGYTF.

J is TRBJ1-2 and V is TRBV11-3; a weak D match, TRBD1 (6 bases). The CDR3 runs 13 residues. V was clipped by 3 bases and J by 4 bases, with 9 bases between them. The V gene's germline CDR1 is SGHNT and CDR2 YENEEA. The CDR3 region has the DNA TGTGCCAGCAGCTTTGGGGGCGGCTATGGCTACACCTTC. This translates into CASSFGGGYGYTF.